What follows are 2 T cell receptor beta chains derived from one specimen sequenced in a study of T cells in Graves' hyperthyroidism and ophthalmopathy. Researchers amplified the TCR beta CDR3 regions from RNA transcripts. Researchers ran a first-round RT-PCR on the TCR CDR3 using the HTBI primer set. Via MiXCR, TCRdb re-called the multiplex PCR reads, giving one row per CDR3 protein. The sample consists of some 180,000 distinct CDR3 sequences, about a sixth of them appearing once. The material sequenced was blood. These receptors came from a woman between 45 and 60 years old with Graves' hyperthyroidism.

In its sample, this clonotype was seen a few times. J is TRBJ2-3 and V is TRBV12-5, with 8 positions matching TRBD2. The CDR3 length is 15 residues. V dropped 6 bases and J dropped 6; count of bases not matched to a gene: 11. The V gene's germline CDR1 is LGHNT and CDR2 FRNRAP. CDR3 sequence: CASGGGVGVGDTQYF. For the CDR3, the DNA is TGTGCTAGTGGCGGGGGGGTGGGGGTAGGGGATACGCAGTATTTT.

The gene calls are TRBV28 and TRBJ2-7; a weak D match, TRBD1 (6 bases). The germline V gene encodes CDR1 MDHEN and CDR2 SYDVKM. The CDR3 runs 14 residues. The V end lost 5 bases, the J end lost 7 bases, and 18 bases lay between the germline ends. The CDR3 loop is CASSKRRTVREQYF. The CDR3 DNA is TGTGCCAGCAGTAAACGACGGACAGTGAGGGAGCAGTACTTC.